This T cell receptor beta chain was identified in a study of shared T cell receptors in the human thymus. Germline-derived CDR1 and CDR2 are LNHNV and YYDKDF (reference sequence). CDR3 length: 14 residues. The V segment lost 8 bases and the J segment 3 bases; nucleotides outside the gene matches: 7. Method: immunoSEQ multiplex PCR; TCRdb's copy keeps in-frame clones and lacks some. The sample yields hundreds of thousands of clones, 85% to 90% seen once. The sample was also linked to a second study, of human thymus T cells. Per that paper: Thymus pieces cut out during corrective heart surgery were the tissue that was used. In thymic and blood repertoires alike, V and J usage looked biased.

The sequencing input was thymocytes. The clonotype was recovered from a boy younger than two with a congenital heart defect. The rearrangement joins TRBV15 to TRBJ2-7; TRBD2 aligns across 10 bases. The CDR3 loop reads CATGLSGRVYEQYF. DNA of the CDR3: TGTGCCACCGGTTTGAGCGGGAGGGTCTACGAGCAGTACTTC.